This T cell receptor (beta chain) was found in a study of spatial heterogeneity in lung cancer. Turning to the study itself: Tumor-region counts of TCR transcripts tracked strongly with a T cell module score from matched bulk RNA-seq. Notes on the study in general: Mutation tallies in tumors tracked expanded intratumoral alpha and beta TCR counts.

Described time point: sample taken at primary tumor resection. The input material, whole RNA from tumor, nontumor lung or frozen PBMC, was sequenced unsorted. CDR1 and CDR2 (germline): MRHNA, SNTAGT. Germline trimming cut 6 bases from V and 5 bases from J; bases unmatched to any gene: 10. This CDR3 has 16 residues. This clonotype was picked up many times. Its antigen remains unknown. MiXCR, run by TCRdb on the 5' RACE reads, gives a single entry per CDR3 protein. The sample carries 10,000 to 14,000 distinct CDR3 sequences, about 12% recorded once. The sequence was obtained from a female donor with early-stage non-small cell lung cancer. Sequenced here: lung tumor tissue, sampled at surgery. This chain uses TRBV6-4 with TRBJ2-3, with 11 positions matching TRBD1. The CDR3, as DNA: TGTGCCAGCAGAGAAAACAGGGGGACAGGGGGAGATACGCAGTATTTT. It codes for CASRENRGTGGDTQYF.